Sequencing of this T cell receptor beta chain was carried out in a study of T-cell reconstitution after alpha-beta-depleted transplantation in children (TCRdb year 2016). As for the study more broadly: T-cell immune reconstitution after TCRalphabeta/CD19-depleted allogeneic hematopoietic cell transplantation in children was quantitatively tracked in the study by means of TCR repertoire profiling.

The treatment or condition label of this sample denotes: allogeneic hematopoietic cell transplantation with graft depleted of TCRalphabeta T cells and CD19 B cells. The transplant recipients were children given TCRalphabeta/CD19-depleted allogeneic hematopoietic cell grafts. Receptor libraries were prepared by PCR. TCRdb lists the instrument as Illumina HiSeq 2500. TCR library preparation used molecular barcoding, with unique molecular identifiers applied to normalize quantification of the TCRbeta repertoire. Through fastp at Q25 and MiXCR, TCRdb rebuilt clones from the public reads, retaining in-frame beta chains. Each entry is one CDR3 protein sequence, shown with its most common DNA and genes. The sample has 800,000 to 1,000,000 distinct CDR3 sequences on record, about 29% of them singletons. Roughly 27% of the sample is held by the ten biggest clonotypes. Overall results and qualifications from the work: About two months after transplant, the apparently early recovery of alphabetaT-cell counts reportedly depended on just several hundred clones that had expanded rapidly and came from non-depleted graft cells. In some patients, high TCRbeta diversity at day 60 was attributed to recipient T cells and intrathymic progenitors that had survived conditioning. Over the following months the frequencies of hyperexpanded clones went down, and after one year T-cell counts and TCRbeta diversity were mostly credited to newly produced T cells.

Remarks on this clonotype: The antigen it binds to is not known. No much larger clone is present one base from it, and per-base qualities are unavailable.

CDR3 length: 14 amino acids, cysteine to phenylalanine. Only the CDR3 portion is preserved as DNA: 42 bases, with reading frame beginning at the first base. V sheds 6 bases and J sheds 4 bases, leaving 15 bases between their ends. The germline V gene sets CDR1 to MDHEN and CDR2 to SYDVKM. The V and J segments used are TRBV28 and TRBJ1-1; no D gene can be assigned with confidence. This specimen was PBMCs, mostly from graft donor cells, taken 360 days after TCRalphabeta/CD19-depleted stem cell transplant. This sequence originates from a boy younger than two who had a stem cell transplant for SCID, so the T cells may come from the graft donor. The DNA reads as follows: TGTGCCAGCAGCCTTTTGACTGAGGGCACTGAAGCTTTCTTT. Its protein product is CASSLLTEGTEAFF. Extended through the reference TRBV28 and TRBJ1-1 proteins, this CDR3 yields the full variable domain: DVKVTQSSRYLVKRTGEKVFLECVQDMDHENMFWYRQDPGLGLRLIYFSYDVKMKEKGDIPEGYSVSREKKERFSLILESASTNQTSMYLCASSLLTEGTEAFFGQGTRLTVV.